The source of this T cell receptor beta chain is a study of blood T cell repertoires in COVID-19. Study-level information: T cells, B-cell-depleted T cells, or PBMCs supplied cDNA or gDNA.

Assay used: immunoSEQ multiplex PCR; TCRdb lists only in-frame clones, some missing. The data show roughly 16,000 clones, with 70% to 90% seen just once and 40% to 55% held by the top ten. Unmatched junction bases numbered 8, after V lost 0 bases and J lost 8 bases. This CDR3 is built from 16 residues. The V gene's germline CDR1 is MRHNA and CDR2 SNTAGT. The J gene is TRBJ2-1, the V gene TRBV6-4, with 9 bases fitting TRBD2. The TCR comes from a human donor in a cohort sampled during active COVID-19. Sequenced sample: peripheral blood. CDR3 protein: CASSDSASGAGDEQFF. The CDR3 coding sequence is TGTGCCAGCAGTGACTCGGCTAGCGGGGCTGGGGATGAGCAGTTCTTC.